These 20 T cell receptor beta chains were all obtained from the same sample, sequenced in a study of chemoradiotherapy in HPV16-positive cancers. Libraries were prepared by immunoSEQ multiplex PCR; TCRdb keeps only in-frame clonotypes and omits some of them. The repertoire includes about 35,000 clones, about 86% of them detected once, and 2.1% sits in the top ten. This sample comprised blood, obtained from a patient who underwent chemoradiotherapy. The source of these receptors is a human donor with HPV-associated anogenital cancer.

The count of this clone is one. The J gene is TRBJ1-5, the V gene TRBV7-4, with D hard to call. Germline V CDR1 and CDR2: SGHVT, SQSDAQ. There are 13 residues in the CDR3. The germline V and J ends were trimmed by 1 base and 7 bases, with 8 bases remaining between them. CDR3 DNA sequence: TGTGCCAGCAGCTTAGTAGGTGGCCAGCCCCAGCATTTT. It is translated as CASSLVGGQPQHF.

The chain employs TRBV7-9 and TRBJ2-6, with TRBD2 identical over 7 bases. V dropped 5 bases and J dropped 0; count of bases not matched to a gene: 10. CDR1 and CDR2 from the germline V gene are SEHNR and FQNEAQ (reference sequence). The CDR3 sequence is 18 residues long. The DNA for the CDR3 is TGTGCCAGCAGCCCCACGAACGGGGGGTCCTCTGGGGCCAACGTCCTGACTTTC. Translation: CASSPTNGGSSGANVLTF.

The rearrangement joins TRBV28 to TRBJ1-5, with 12 bases identical to TRBD1. CDR1 and CDR2 from the germline V gene are MDHEN and SYDVKM. V dropped 4 bases and J dropped 1; count of bases not matched to a gene: 8. The CDR3 totals 18 residues. CDR3 residues: CASSSGTGGLWSNQPQHF. The CDR3 DNA follows: TGTGCCAGCAGTTCCGGGACAGGGGGCCTATGGAGCAATCAGCCCCAGCATTTT. The complete variable domain, with remaining parts taken from reference TRBV28 and TRBJ1-5, reads DVKVTQSSRYLVKRTGEKVFLECVQDMDHENMFWYRQDPGLGLRLIYFSYDVKMKEKGDIPEGYSVSREKKERFSLILESASTNQTSMYLCASSSGTGGLWSNQPQHFGDGTRLSIL.

This clone was recorded a few times. V gene TRBV19 combines with J gene TRBJ1-2; D unresolved. The ends were cut back, 1 base at V and 7 bases at J, with 10 bases in the middle. This CDR3 is 13 amino acids long. CDR1 is LNHDA and CDR2 is SQIVND in the germline V gene (reference sequence). Here the CDR3 DNA reads TGTGCCAGTAGTATAGGTCCGGTCGCTGGCTACACCTTC. It specifies CASSIGPVAGYTF. Complete variable domain (other parts from reference TRBV19 and TRBJ1-2): DGGITQSPKYLFRKEGQNVTLSCEQNLNHDAMYWYRQDPGQGLRLIYYSQIVNDFQKGDIAEGYSVSREKKESFPLTVTSAQKNPTAFYLCASSIGPVAGYTFGSGTRLTVV.

The chain has TRBV5-1 and TRBJ2-2; D is undetermined. There are 17 residues in the CDR3. The germline gives CDR1 SGHRS, CDR2 YFSETQ. The V end was cut by 2 bases, the J end by 0 bases, with 14 bases between. For the CDR3, the DNA is TGCGCCAGCAGCTTAATAGGTGGGGATTCGAACACCGGGGAGCTGTTTTTT. It yields the protein CASSLIGGDSNTGELFF. Supplemented by reference TRBV5-1 and TRBJ2-2, the full variable domain reads KAGVTQTPRYLIKTRGQQVTLSCSPISGHRSVSWYQQTPGQGLQFLFEYFSETQRNKGNFPGRFSGRQFSNSRSEMNVSTLELGDSALYLCASSLIGGDSNTGELFFGEGSRLTVL.

In this sample, this clone turned up a few times. The CDR3 nucleotides read TGTGCCAGCAGTCCCCCTGGGAGCCAGCCCCAGCATTTT. As protein: CASSPPGSQPQHF. The chain carries TRBV28 and TRBJ1-5; D call uncertain. Germline V CDR1 and CDR2: MDHEN, SYDVKM. There are 13 residues in the CDR3. V was cut by 5 bases and J by 7 bases, with 12 bases left in between.

This chain joins TRBV19 and TRBJ1-5; D uncertain. Germline loops: CDR1 LNHDA, CDR2 SQIVND (reference sequence). The CDR3 spans 14 residues. V lost 6 bases and J 0 bases, leaving 9 bases between the germline ends. The DNA for the CDR3 is TGTGCCAGTAGAACGCTAAATAGCAATCAGCCCCAGCATTTT. As protein: CASRTLNSNQPQHF.

The chain is built from TRBV19 and TRBJ1-4, with D perhaps matching TRBD1 (6 bases). Germline V gives CDR1 LNHDA, CDR2 SQIVND (reference sequence). This CDR3 is 12 amino acids long. V was shortened by 4 bases and J by 13 bases, with 13 bases between the two germline ends. CDR3 DNA: TGTGCCAGTAGTACCAACACAGGGAGACTGTTTTTT. Protein: CASSTNTGRLFF.

The V and J genes are TRBV2 and TRBJ2-7, with 9 bases fitting TRBD1. Trimming cost V 4 bases and J 5 bases; bases outside gene matches: 12. CDR3 length: 16 residues. Germline V CDR1 and CDR2: SNHLY, FYNNEI. The CDR3 here is CASSVDSGTGLHEQYF. CDR3 coding DNA: TGTGCCAGCAGTGTTGACAGCGGGACAGGGTTACACGAGCAGTACTTC.

The V call is TRBV7-6, the J call TRBJ2-3; the D is unclear. CDR3 length: 20 residues. Germline CDR1 SGHVS, CDR2 FNYEAQ. With 1 base removed from V and 2 bases from J, the gap between germline ends came to 25 bases. The CDR3 region is CASSLGAGSGLGPSTDTQYF. The CDR3, as DNA: TGTGCCAGCAGCTTAGGGGCCGGGTCTGGGTTAGGACCATCCACAGATACGCAGTATTTT.

The J gene is TRBJ1-1, the V gene TRBV5-4; D is undetermined. The CDR3 is 12 residues long. V lost 1 base, J lost 0 bases, and 1 base lay in between. From germline, CDR1 is SGHNT and CDR2 YYREEE (reference sequence). As DNA, the CDR3 is TGTGCCAGCAGCTTGCTGAACACTGAAGCTTTCTTT. It codes for CASSLLNTEAFF.

The chain carries TRBV11-2 and TRBJ2-7, with D perhaps TRBD1 (7 bases). The CDR3 runs 14 residues. V was cut by 6 bases and J by 4 bases, with 16 bases left in between. Germline V lookup: CDR1 SGHAT, CDR2 FQNNGV. Here the CDR3 DNA reads TGTGCCAGCAGTCAGGGGGGCAGGAGGTACGAGCAGTACTTC. Protein sequence: CASSQGGRRYEQYF.

The DNA for the CDR3 is TGTGCCAGCAGTGAGGTAGGCGGGACGGGAGCCTACGAGCAGTACTTC. It translates to CASSEVGGTGAYEQYF. The rearrangement uses TRBV6-4 and TRBJ2-7; TRBD2 might be the D (6 bases). Germline V lookup: CDR1 MRHNA, CDR2 SNTAGT. This CDR3 comprises 16 residues. V was pared by 3 bases and J by 2 bases, with 17 bases between.

This clone was seen a few times. The chain uses TRBV7-9 and TRBJ2-7, with D perhaps TRBD2 (5 bases). CDR1 SEHNR and CDR2 FQNEAQ come from the germline V gene (reference sequence). This CDR3 has 15 amino acids. V gave up 3 bases and J gave up 5 bases, with 17 bases separating them. The CDR3, as DNA: TGTGCCAGCAGCTTGATAACTGAGGGCCCCCACGAGCAGTACTTC. Its protein is CASSLITEGPHEQYF.

The chain recombines TRBV2 with TRBJ1-5; D is unresolved. The CDR3 length is 14 residues. V was shortened by 1 base and J by 1 base, with 5 bases between the two germline ends. Germline CDR1 reads SNHLY; CDR2 reads FYNNEI. CDR3 in DNA: TGTGCCAGCAGTGAAGTTCGGAGCAATCAGCCCCAGCATTTT. Amino acid sequence: CASSEVRSNQPQHF.

The chain couples TRBV18 to TRBJ2-5; 9 bases fit TRBD2. The CDR3 extends over 16 amino acids. In germline, CDR1 is KGHSH, CDR2 LQKENI. Trimming took 1 base from V and 5 from J; bases not matched to a gene: 8. The CDR3 protein is CASSPRGGAGGETQYF. The CDR3 DNA follows: TGTGCCAGCTCACCACGCGGGGGGGCCGGAGGGGAGACCCAGTACTTC. Combining the CDR3 with reference TRBV18 and TRBJ2-5 gives the whole variable domain NAGVMQNPRHLVRRRGQEARLRCSPMKGHSHVYWYRQLPEEGLKFMVYLQKENIIDESGMPKERFSAEFPKEGPSILRIQQVVRGDSAAYFCASSPRGGAGGETQYFGPGTRLLVL.

This sequence joins TRBV7-2 and TRBJ2-3; TRBD1 aligns across 9 bases. V lost 5 bases to trimming and J lost 1 base; unmatched junction nucleotides: 4. The CDR3 runs 15 residues. Germline assignment: CDR1 SGHTA and CDR2 FQGNSA. Here the CDR3 DNA reads TGTGCCAGCAGCCCCCGGACAGGGGGCACAGATACGCAGTATTTT. Translated, it gives CASSPRTGGTDTQYF.

The chain couples TRBV6-4 to TRBJ2-5; 9 positions match TRBD1. CDR3 length: 13 residues. Trimming took 11 bases from V and 5 from J; bases not matched to a gene: 9. Germline V gives CDR1 MRHNA, CDR2 SNTAGT. This CDR3 reads CAGGDRAWETQYF. Here the CDR3 DNA reads TGTGCCGGCGGGGACAGGGCTTGGGAGACCCAGTACTTC.

The genes are TRBV4-2 and TRBJ1-2, with D possibly being TRBD1 (5 bases). V lost 1 base to trimming and J lost 4 bases, with 16 bases between them. The germline gives CDR1 LGHNA, CDR2 YNFKEQ. The CDR3 extends over 16 amino acids. The CDR3 loop is CASSQGADRSIYGYTF. CDR3 sequence (DNA): TGTGCCAGCAGCCAAGGGGCTGACAGATCAATCTATGGCTACACCTTC.

This chain uses TRBV2 with TRBJ2-7, with D hard to call. Between the trimmed V and J ends, which lost 9 bases and 0 bases, there was a span of 12 bases. This CDR3 region has 13 residues. Germline CDR1 is SNHLY and CDR2 is FYNNEI. The CDR3 DNA reads TGTGCCAGTGGTCGTGACACCTCCTACGAGCAGTACTTC. Translated, it gives CASGRDTSYEQYF.